This is a list of T cell receptor beta chains from one sample in a study of T cells in Graves' hyperthyroidism and ophthalmopathy. TCRdb processed the multiplex PCR reads anew with MiXCR; each CDR3 protein has one entry. The top ten clones hold approximately 48% of a sample with approximately 570,000 distinct CDR3 sequences, approximately 20% of them seen once. The source material was blood. The receptors originated from a man aged 35-49 years with Graves' ophthalmopathy. The CDR3 runs from the conserved cysteine through the conserved F or W. The order of the fields is V gene, J gene, CDR3 protein.

v_call: TRBV6-1; j_call: TRBJ2-1; cdr3_aa: CASSATWGGGNEQFF
v_call: TRBV7-2; j_call: TRBJ2-7; cdr3_aa: CASSFNEIRGNEQYF
v_call: TRBV6-1; j_call: TRBJ2-1; cdr3_aa: CASRRGLVAPQQFF
v_call: TRBV20-1; j_call: TRBJ1-5; cdr3_aa: CSAGTGQGRNQPQHF
v_call: TRBV11-2; j_call: TRBJ2-3; cdr3_aa: CASSLATRITDTQYF
v_call: TRBV4-3; j_call: TRBJ2-7; cdr3_aa: CASSQAEGLADTYEQYF
v_call: TRBV19; j_call: TRBJ1-4; cdr3_aa: CASSTGYLAKLFF
v_call: TRBV12-3/TRBV12-4; j_call: TRBJ2-1; cdr3_aa: CASSTSGRGDNEQFF
v_call: TRBV30; j_call: TRBJ1-1; cdr3_aa: CAWSFRVNTEAFF
v_call: TRBV3-1; j_call: TRBJ2-7; cdr3_aa: CASSTGTGGNEQYF
v_call: TRBV6-1; j_call: TRBJ1-5; cdr3_aa: CASSGQNNQPQHF
v_call: TRBV28; j_call: TRBJ2-3; cdr3_aa: CASSLLGHTQYF
v_call: TRBV29-1; j_call: TRBJ1-2; cdr3_aa: CSVDRQGVNYGYTF
v_call: TRBV29-1; j_call: TRBJ2-7; cdr3_aa: CSVRQGAGEQYF
v_call: TRBV25-1; j_call: TRBJ2-5; cdr3_aa: CASRRMGGGAQETQYF
v_call: TRBV27; j_call: TRBJ2-3; cdr3_aa: CASSFLGERVTDTQYF
v_call: TRBV29-1; j_call: TRBJ2-2; cdr3_aa: CSVDTGGWGTGELFF
v_call: TRBV5-1; j_call: TRBJ2-7; cdr3_aa: CASSLEGQVTYEQYF
v_call: TRBV27; j_call: TRBJ1-2; cdr3_aa: CASSPRGRGRGYGYTF
v_call: TRBV24-1; j_call: TRBJ2-3; cdr3_aa: CATSVSGGTDTQYF
v_call: TRBV5-1; j_call: TRBJ2-3; cdr3_aa: CASSPPDPSDTQYF
v_call: TRBV6-4; j_call: TRBJ2-1; cdr3_aa: CASSVEGISYNEQFF
v_call: TRBV28; j_call: TRBJ1-2; cdr3_aa: CASRTGGGGGYTF
v_call: TRBV6-1; j_call: TRBJ1-5; cdr3_aa: CASGDRTPGTQHF
v_call: TRBV6-5; j_call: TRBJ2-5; cdr3_aa: CASSYSGTSGGYQETQYF
v_call: TRBV5-6; j_call: TRBJ1-2; cdr3_aa: CASSLVAAPLFYGYTF
v_call: TRBV7-3; j_call: TRBJ2-7; cdr3_aa: CASSHTGTSGNSLYEQYF
v_call: TRBV2; j_call: TRBJ2-7; cdr3_aa: CASSRDSFYEQYF
v_call: TRBV28; j_call: TRBJ2-1; cdr3_aa: CATSSGNSGNNEQFF
v_call: TRBV28; j_call: TRBJ2-5; cdr3_aa: CASGGLAVGLATQYF
v_call: TRBV9; j_call: TRBJ2-1; cdr3_aa: CASSRSPFNEQFF
v_call: TRBV3-1; j_call: TRBJ2-7; cdr3_aa: CASSRTSESSYEQYF
v_call: TRBV7-9; j_call: TRBJ2-5; cdr3_aa: CASSLALAGEETQYF
v_call: TRBV6-1; j_call: TRBJ2-7; cdr3_aa: CAMLAGPPSYEQYF
v_call: TRBV2; j_call: TRBJ2-1; cdr3_aa: CASSESLLAGVSGEQFF
v_call: TRBV30; j_call: TRBJ1-1; cdr3_aa: CAWRRSQNTEAFF
v_call: TRBV3-1; j_call: TRBJ1-1; cdr3_aa: CASSRAGGGTEAFF
v_call: TRBV30; j_call: TRBJ1-6; cdr3_aa: CAWSVLESPLHF
v_call: TRBV12-3/TRBV12-4; j_call: TRBJ1-2; cdr3_aa: CASTKTEAGHGYTF
v_call: TRBV29-1; j_call: TRBJ2-1; cdr3_aa: CSVREGSYNEQFF
v_call: TRBV20-1; j_call: TRBJ1-4; cdr3_aa: CSALPRDRVREKLFF
v_call: TRBV7-2; j_call: TRBJ1-2; cdr3_aa: CASSPFGTTNYGYTF
v_call: TRBV6-2/TRBV6-3; j_call: TRBJ2-1; cdr3_aa: CASSYRLGDLADYEQFF
v_call: TRBV7-9; j_call: TRBJ2-1; cdr3_aa: CASSSVREVIDEQFF
v_call: TRBV28; j_call: TRBJ2-6; cdr3_aa: CASSPGGRQGFLGANVLTF
v_call: TRBV25-1; j_call: TRBJ1-5; cdr3_aa: CASSAKGGFNQPQHF
v_call: TRBV6-2/TRBV6-3; j_call: TRBJ2-1; cdr3_aa: CASSFGTSGISYNEQFF
v_call: TRBV27; j_call: TRBJ2-1; cdr3_aa: CASRDIGLAGYRQFF
v_call: TRBV9; j_call: TRBJ1-3; cdr3_aa: CASSNPPGGPGNTIYF